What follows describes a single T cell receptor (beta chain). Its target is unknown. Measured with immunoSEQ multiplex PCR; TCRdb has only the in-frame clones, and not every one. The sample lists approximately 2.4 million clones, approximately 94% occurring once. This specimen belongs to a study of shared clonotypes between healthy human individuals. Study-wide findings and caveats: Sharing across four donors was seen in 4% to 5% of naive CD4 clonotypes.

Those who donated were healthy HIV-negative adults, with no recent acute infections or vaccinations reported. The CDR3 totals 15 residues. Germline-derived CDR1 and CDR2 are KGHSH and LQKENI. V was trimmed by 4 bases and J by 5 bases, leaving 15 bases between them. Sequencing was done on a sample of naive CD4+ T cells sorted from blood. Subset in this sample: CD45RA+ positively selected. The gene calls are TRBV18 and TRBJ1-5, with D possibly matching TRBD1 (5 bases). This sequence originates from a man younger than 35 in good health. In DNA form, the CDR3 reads TGTGCCAGCTCACTTGGCAGGGCTTCCGATCAGCCCCAGCATTTT. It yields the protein CASSLGRASDQPQHF.